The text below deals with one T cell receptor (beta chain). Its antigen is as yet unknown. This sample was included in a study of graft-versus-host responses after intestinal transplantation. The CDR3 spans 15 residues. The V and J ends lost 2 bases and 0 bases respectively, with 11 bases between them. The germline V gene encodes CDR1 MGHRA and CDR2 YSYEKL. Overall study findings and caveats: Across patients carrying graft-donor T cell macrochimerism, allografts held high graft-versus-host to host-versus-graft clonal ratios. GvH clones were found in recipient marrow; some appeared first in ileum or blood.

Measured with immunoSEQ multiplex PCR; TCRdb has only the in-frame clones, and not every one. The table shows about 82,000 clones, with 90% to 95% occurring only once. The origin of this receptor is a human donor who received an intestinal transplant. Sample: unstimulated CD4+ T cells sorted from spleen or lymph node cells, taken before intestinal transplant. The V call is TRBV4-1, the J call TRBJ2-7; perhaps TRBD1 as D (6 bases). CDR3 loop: CASSQTDRSSYEQYF. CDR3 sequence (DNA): TGCGCCAGCAGCCAAACCGACAGGTCCTCCTACGAGCAGTACTTC.